This entry is about one TCR beta chain. Antigen unknown. This entry comes from a study of cytomegalovirus exposure and HLA in healthy donors. About the study: Early on, a data release was issued that held about 85 million unique TCRs from HLA-typed donors. Study-wide findings and caveats: In a later analysis, HLA-associated beta chains showed higher expansion and lower generation probabilities than comparable chains. As a later analysis showed, a missense DCLRE1C variant was linked to trimming of TCR beta V- and J-genes. Indistinguishability led to the exclusion of some V segments, TRBV6-2 and TRBV6-3 included.

This CDR3 contains 13 residues. Per the germline V gene, CDR1 is SGHTA and CDR2 is FQGTGA. Trimming removed 2 bases at V and 6 bases at J, with 10 bases between. With 60 Vbeta and 13 Jbeta primers, the PCR was carried out. Libraries were prepared by immunoSEQ multiplex PCR; TCRdb keeps only in-frame clonotypes and omits some of them. The repertoire holds 100,000 to 150,000 clones, with more than 75% as singletons. This chain links TRBV7-3 with TRBJ1-1, with D uncertain. The receptor was derived from a female donor in good health and CMV-seronegative. The sample consisted of PBMCs. Here the CDR3 reads CASSLVGVPEAFF. CDR3 nucleotide sequence: TGTGCCAGCAGCTTAGTGGGAGTCCCTGAAGCTTTCTTT.